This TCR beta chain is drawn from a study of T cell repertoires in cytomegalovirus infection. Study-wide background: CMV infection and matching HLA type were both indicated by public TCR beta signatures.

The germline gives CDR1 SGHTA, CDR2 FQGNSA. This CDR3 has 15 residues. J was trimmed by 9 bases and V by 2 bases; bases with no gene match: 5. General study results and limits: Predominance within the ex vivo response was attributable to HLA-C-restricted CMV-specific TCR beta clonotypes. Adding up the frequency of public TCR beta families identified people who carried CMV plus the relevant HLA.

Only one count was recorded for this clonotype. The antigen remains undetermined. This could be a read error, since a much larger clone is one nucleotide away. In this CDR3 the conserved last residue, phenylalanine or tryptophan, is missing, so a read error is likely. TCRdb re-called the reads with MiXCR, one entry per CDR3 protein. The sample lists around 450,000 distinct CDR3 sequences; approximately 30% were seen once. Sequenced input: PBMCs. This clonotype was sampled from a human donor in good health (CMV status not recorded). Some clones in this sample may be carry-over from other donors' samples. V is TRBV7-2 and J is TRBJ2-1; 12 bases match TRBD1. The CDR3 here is CASSLKGQGAGEQFL. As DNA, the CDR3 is TGTGCCAGCAGCTTAAAGGGACAGGGGGCCGGTGAGCAGTTCTTA.